This TCR beta chain is drawn from a study of T cell responses to AZD1222 COVID-19 vaccine. The wider study: Second-dose groups at about 4 or about 12 weeks were pooled. General study results and limits: Two AZD1222 administrations were followed by greater Spike-specific TCR breadth and depth. It should be noted that donors were predominantly white British and more often female, and clonal diversity was possibly underestimated.

For this clone: Its specificity is not known.

Sequencing was performed with immunoSEQ multiplex PCR; in TCRdb, only in-frame clones are kept and a portion is missing. Of around 130,000 clones listed, 75% to 90% are singletons. This CDR3 is built from 14 residues. Per germline, CDR1 MDHEN and CDR2 SYDVKM. Trimming removed 8 bases from V and 2 bases from J, with 16 bases in between. The starting material was peripheral blood, obtained on day 0 of AZD1222 vaccination. The source of this sequence is an adult in good health. The chain joins TRBV28 to TRBJ2-7; TRBD1 is a possible D gene (5 bases). The CDR3: CASLGASFPYEQYF. Written as DNA, the CDR3 is TGTGCCAGCCTTGGGGCCTCTTTTCCCTACGAGCAGTACTTC.